This T cell receptor beta chain was identified during a study of identical twins. The germline CDR1 and CDR2 sequences are SNHLY and FYNNEI. V trimming: 6 bases; J trimming: 6 bases; junction bases outside the gene matches: 3. This CDR3 is built from 14 residues. MiXCR, applied by TCRdb to the 5' RACE reads, yields one record per CDR3 protein. The sample lists more than 200,000 distinct CDR3 sequences, roughly a tenth occurring once. Findings and limits, study-wide: The abundant beta clonotypes from cord blood had fewer insertions, and memory repertoires had none of this. The authors noted that invariant MAIT and iNKT cells could partly confound zero-insertion analyses. An excess of low generation probability was shown by twin-shared out-of-frame alpha sequences. Compared with models, monozygotic twins showed more out-of-frame TCR alpha sharing.

This clonotype was found many times. Its antigen is undetermined. The chain has TRBV2 and TRBJ2-2, with 11 bases aligning to TRBD2. Sequencing input: memory (CD45RO+) T cells sorted from blood. The sequence derives from a woman younger than 30 in good health. This CDR3 reads CASRSGLAAGELFF. CDR3 nucleotides: TGTGCCAGCAGATCGGGACTAGCGGCCGGGGAGCTGTTTTTT.